The 5 T cell receptor beta chains listed next were all sequenced from one sample in a study of cytomegalovirus exposure and HLA in healthy donors. Both 60 Vbeta primers and 13 Jbeta primers went into the PCR. The assay was immunoSEQ multiplex PCR, and TCRdb's table has in-frame clones only and misses some. This sample has 90,000 to 130,000 clones, with 55% to 80% found just once. Sequenced sample: PBMCs. These receptors all stem from a woman aged 25 to 45 in good health and CMV-seronegative.

The chain carries TRBV27 and TRBJ2-3; 9 bases map to TRBD1. The V and J ends lost 6 bases and 4 bases, in that order; junction bases with no gene match: 11. Germline-derived CDR1 and CDR2 are MNHEY and SMNVEV (reference sequence). The CDR3 consists of 16 residues. This CDR3 reads CASSPRQGGWADTQYF. CDR3 DNA: TGTGCCAGCAGCCCCCGACAGGGGGGGTGGGCAGATACGCAGTATTTT.

The genes are TRBV5-1 and TRBJ2-7, with D unclear. The CDR3 contains 13 residues. Germline loops: CDR1 SGHRS, CDR2 YFSETQ. The germline V and J ends were trimmed by 0 bases and 0 bases, with 4 bases remaining between them. The CDR3 coding sequence is TGCGCCAGCAGCTTGGCCTTCTCCTACGAGCAGTACTTC. Protein product: CASSLAFSYEQYF.

The chain uses TRBV10-3 and TRBJ2-2; 8 positions agree with TRBD2. The junction had 20 bases not matched to a gene; V was cut back by 11 bases and J by 3 bases. There are 18 residues in the CDR3. Germline-derived CDR1 and CDR2 are ENHRY and SYGVKD. The chain's CDR3 is CACRAWVAGMFDTGELFF. CDR3 bases: TGTGCCTGCCGGGCCTGGGTAGCGGGAATGTTCGACACCGGGGAGCTGTTTTTT.

The V call is TRBV15, the J call TRBJ2-1; 7 bases match TRBD1. Germline V gives CDR1 LNHNV, CDR2 YYDKDF (reference sequence). CDR3 length: 16 residues. With 2 bases clipped from V and 6 bases from J, the junction kept 10 bases outside the gene matches. The CDR3 coding sequence is TGTGCCACCAGCAGAATCCACCCCACAGGGGCCAATGAGCAGTTCTTC. Protein product: CATSRIHPTGANEQFF.

This rearrangement joins TRBV7-2 to TRBJ1-1, with 7 bases lining up with TRBD1. With V trimmed by 0 bases and J by 4 bases, 2 bases remained unmatched. This CDR3 has 14 residues. The germline CDR1 and CDR2 sequences are SGHTA and FQGNSA. CDR3 sequence reads: CASSLAAGGTEAFF. CDR3 nucleotides: TGTGCCAGCAGCTTAGCGGCAGGGGGCACTGAAGCTTTCTTT.